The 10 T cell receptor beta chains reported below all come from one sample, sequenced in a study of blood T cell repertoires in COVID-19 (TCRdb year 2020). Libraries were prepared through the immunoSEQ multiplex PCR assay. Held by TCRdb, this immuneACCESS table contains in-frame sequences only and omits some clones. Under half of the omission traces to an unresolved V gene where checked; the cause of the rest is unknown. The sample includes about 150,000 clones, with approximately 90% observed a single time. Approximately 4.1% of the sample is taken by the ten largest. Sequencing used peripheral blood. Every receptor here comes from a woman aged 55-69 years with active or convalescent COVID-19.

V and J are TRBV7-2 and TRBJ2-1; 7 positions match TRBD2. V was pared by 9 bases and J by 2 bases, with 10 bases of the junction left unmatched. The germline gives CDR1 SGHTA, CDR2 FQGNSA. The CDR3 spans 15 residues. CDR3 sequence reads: CASNLELATYNEQFF. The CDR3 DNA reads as TGTGCCAGTAATTTGGAACTAGCGACCTACAATGAGCAGTTCTTC.

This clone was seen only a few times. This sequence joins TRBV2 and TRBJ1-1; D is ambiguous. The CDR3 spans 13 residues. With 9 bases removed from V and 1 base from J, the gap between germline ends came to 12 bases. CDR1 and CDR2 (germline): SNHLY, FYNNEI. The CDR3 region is CASTYPGNTEAFF. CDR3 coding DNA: TGTGCCAGTACATATCCGGGGAACACTGAAGCTTTCTTT. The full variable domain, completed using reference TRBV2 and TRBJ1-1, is EPEVTQTPSHQVTQMGQEVILRCVPISNHLYFYWYRQILGQKVEFLVSFYNNEISEKSEIFDDQFSVERPDGSNFTLKIRSTKLEDSAMYFCASTYPGNTEAFFGQGTRLTVV.

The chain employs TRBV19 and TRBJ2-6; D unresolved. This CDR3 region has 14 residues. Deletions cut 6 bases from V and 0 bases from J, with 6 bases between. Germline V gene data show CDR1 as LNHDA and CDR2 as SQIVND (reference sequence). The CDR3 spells CASRKSSGANVLTF. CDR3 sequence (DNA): TGTGCCAGTAGAAAGAGCTCTGGGGCCAACGTCCTGACTTTC. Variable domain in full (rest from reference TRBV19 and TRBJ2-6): DGGITQSPKYLFRKEGQNVTLSCEQNLNHDAMYWYRQDPGQGLRLIYYSQIVNDFQKGDIAEGYSVSREKKESFPLTVTSAQKNPTAFYLCASRKSSGANVLTFGAGSRLTVL.

CDR3 coding DNA: TGTGCCAGCAGCTTAGGGTCCTACACAGATACGCAGTATTTT. It translates to CASSLGSYTDTQYF. V gene TRBV13 combines with J gene TRBJ2-3; D is unresolved. Deletions cut 0 bases from V and 2 bases from J, with 6 bases between. CDR1 is PRHDT, CDR2 FYEKMQ, per germline (reference sequence). This CDR3 is built from 14 residues. Looking up the rest from reference TRBV13 and TRBJ2-3 gives the full variable domain: AAGVIQSPRHLIKEKRETATLKCYPIPRHDTVYWYQQGPGQDPQFLISFYEKMQSDKGSIPDRFSAQQFSDYHSELNMSSLELGDSALYFCASSLGSYTDTQYFGPGTRLTVL.

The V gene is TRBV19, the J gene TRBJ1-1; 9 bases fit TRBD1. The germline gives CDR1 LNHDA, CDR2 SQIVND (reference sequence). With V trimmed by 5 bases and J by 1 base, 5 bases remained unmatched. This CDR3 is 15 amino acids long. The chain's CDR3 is CASSGRDRANTEAFF. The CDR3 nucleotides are TGTGCCAGTAGTGGCCGGGACAGGGCGAACACTGAAGCTTTCTTT.

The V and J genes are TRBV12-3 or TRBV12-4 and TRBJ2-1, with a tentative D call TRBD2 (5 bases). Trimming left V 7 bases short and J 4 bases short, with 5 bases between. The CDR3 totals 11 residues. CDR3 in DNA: TGTGCCAGCACGGGGTACAATGAGCAGTTCTTC. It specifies CASTGYNEQFF.

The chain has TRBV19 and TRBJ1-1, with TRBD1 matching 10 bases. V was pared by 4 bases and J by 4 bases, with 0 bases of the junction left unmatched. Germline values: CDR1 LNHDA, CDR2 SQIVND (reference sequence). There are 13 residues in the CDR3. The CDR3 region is CASSRQGATEAFF. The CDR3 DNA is TGTGCCAGTAGTAGACAGGGGGCCACTGAAGCTTTCTTT.

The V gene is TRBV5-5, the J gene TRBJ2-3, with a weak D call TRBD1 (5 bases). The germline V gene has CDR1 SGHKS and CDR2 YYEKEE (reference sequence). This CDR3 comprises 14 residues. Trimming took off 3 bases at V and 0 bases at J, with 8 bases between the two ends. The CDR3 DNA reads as TGTGCCAGCAGCTCCAGGGCTAGCACAGATACGCAGTATTTT. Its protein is CASSSRASTDTQYF.

CDR3 sequence (DNA): TGTGCCAGCTCACCCACTCAGGGGCGCGGTCAGCCCCAGCATTTT. This encodes CASSPTQGRGQPQHF. This sequence joins TRBV18 and TRBJ1-5; tentative D call: TRBD1 (6 bases). The V end was cut by 3 bases, the J end by 6 bases, with 15 bases between. The V gene's germline CDR1 is KGHSH and CDR2 LQKENI. The CDR3 loop spans 15 amino acids.

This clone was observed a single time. CDR3 residues: CASSQMQGPNQPQHF. Here the CDR3 DNA reads TGTGCCAGCAGCCAAATGCAGGGTCCCAATCAGCCCCAGCATTTT. V gene TRBV3-1 (or the pseudogene TRBV3-2) combines with J gene TRBJ1-5, with a possible D match to TRBD1 (5 bases). The ends were cut back, 2 bases at V and 3 bases at J, with 11 bases in the middle. CDR3 length: 15 amino acids. From germline, CDR1 is LGHDT and CDR2 YNNKEL (reference sequence).